This entry describes one T cell receptor beta chain. The antigen is undetermined. This sample stems from a study of shared clonotypes between healthy human individuals. General observations from the study: The study found about 5% of naive CD4 clonotypes shared across several donors.

Healthy adults negative for HIV, lacking recent acute infections or vaccinations, served as donors. This CDR3 spans 14 amino acids. Trimming removed 4 bases at V and 0 bases at J, with 9 bases between. Germline V gene data show CDR1 as LNHDA and CDR2 as SQIVND (reference sequence). TCRdb's table, derived via immunoSEQ multiplex PCR, lists solely in-frame clones and lacks some. Of hundreds of thousands of clones in the sample, less than 85% were seen once. This TCR derives from a man aged 30-40 years in good health. The sample taken for sequencing was memory CD4+ T cells sorted from blood. Stated subset: CD45RA-negative fraction. The chain joins TRBV19 to TRBJ2-5; the D is unclear. This CDR3 reads CASSKGDDQETQYF. The DNA of the CDR3 is TGTGCCAGTAGTAAAGGTGATGACCAAGAGACCCAGTACTTC.